This T cell receptor beta chain was retrieved from a study of molecular identifiers for immune sequencing clone quantification. Study-level background: The replicate experiment used RNA from approximately 20,000 or 100,000 naive CD8 cells. This RNA was split into five aliquots, and four of them were sequenced.

This clonotype was detected many times. What it binds is unknown. Preparation of naive CD8 libraries involved roughly 19,000 to 1,100,000 sorted cells and 10%, 30% or 50% RNA. Based on a CD8+CD4-CCR7+CD45RA+ profile, naive CD8 T cells were sorted. Findings and caveats of the study: Among under 1.1 million naive cells, spiked Jurkat TCR RNA from a single cell was reportedly detectable.

MiXCR was run by TCRdb on the PCR reads, yielding one entry per CDR3 protein. Altogether about 320,000 distinct CDR3 sequences are present, about a fifth being singletons, with the ten largest covering roughly 0.8%. Germline CDR1 PRHDT, CDR2 FYEKMQ (reference sequence). This CDR3 has 15 amino acids. The ends lost 1 base at V and 3 bases at J; junction bases unmatched: 2. Sequenced material: naive CD8+ T cells from blood, with Jurkat cell RNA spiked in. As to subset: FACS-sorted CD8+CD4-CCR7+CD45RA+ naive T cells. This sequence originates from a human donor in good health. Some libraries in this study had Jurkat cell RNA spiked in. The chain has TRBV13 and TRBJ2-5; the match to TRBD1 covers 10 bases. The DNA for the CDR3 is TGTGCCAGCAGCTTAGCGGGACAGGGGAAAGAGACCCAGTACTTC. Translation gives CASSLAGQGKETQYF.